A single T cell receptor (beta chain) is shown here with its context. The antigen is unknown. This record comes from a study of cytomegalovirus exposure and HLA in healthy donors. General observations from the study: A missense variant in DCLRE1C was later tied to TCR beta V- and J-gene trimming. The authors later found most CMV-associated TCR beta chains appeared HLA-restricted. Overall, roughly 150 TCR beta chains were annotated as cytomegalovirus-associated.

Trimming took 7 bases from V and 9 from J, leaving 9 bases between them. Germline lookup yields CDR1 MNHNY and CDR2 SVGAGI (reference sequence). The CDR3 covers 11 residues. With 60 Vbeta and 13 Jbeta primers, the PCR was carried out. Generated by immunoSEQ multiplex PCR, the TCRdb table keeps only in-frame clones and is missing some. The repertoire has over 150,000 clones, 87% of them found once; the top ten carry about 0.9%. The rearrangement joins TRBV6-6 to TRBJ2-2, with D perhaps TRBD1 (5 bases). The source material was PBMCs. The source is a woman in her twenties or thirties in good health and CMV-seronegative. The CDR3 sequence: CASTRGRELFF. The CDR3 DNA is TGTGCCAGCACAAGGGGCCGGGAGCTGTTTTTT.